This TCR beta chain was documented in a study of cytomegalovirus exposure and HLA in healthy donors. Overall study context: Among around 180 million T cells, an earlier analysis found 117 million unique TCR beta sequences. Unique TCRs numbering about 85 million, obtained from HLA-typed donors, made up an early data release.

PCR amplification relied on 60 Vbeta primers (plus 13 Jbeta primers). Method: immunoSEQ multiplex PCR; TCRdb's copy keeps in-frame clones and lacks some. Counted here are about 200,000 clones, about 80% occurring once; the ten biggest clones make up about 14%. Comments on this clone: No antigen is known for it.

The study, taken as a whole, reports: Among the CMV-associated chains, three were confirmed in vitro as specific for CMV antigens.

The germline V gene encodes CDR1 SGHNT and CDR2 YYREEE (reference sequence). V gave up 0 bases and J gave up 3 bases, with 12 bases separating them. This CDR3 comprises 15 residues. The gene calls are TRBV5-4 and TRBJ1-1, with no clear D. The sequenced material came from PBMCs. This sequence was found in a man aged 40-50 years in good health and CMV-seronegative. CDR3 loop: CASSLGGSGDTEAFF. DNA for the CDR3: TGTGCCAGCAGCTTGGGCGGGAGCGGGGACACTGAAGCTTTCTTT.